What follows are 23 T cell receptor beta chains derived from one specimen sequenced in a study of regulatory T cells in long-lasting Graves disease. Assembly of TCR beta libraries relied on iRepertoire HTBI primers together with Arm-PCR of CDR3 regions. TCRdb recomputed calls from the multiplex PCR reads with MiXCR, one row per CDR3 protein. Found here are approximately 440,000 distinct CDR3 sequences, about 16% of them singletons; the top ten hold more than 10%. Regarding time point: newly diagnosed GD, antithyroid drugs for less than 3 months. The TCR library was made from RNA extracted from PBMCs. In addition, the sample was reused for a study of T cells in Graves' hyperthyroidism and ophthalmopathy.

The specimen was peripheral blood mononuclear cells (PBMCs), collected at new diagnosis, from a patient treated with antithyroid drugs. The receptors derive from a man aged 40-49 years with Graves disease.

This clonotype was seen only a few times. The rearrangement links TRBV20-1 to TRBJ1-2, with D perhaps TRBD1 (6 bases). CDR1 is DFQATT, CDR2 SNEGSKA, per germline (reference sequence). The ends were cut back, 3 bases at V and 8 bases at J, with 22 bases in the middle. This CDR3 region has 15 residues. CDR3 sequence: CSASSGQSSTGGYTF. CDR3 DNA sequence: TGCAGTGCTAGTTCGGGACAATCATCCACGGGGGGCTACACCTTC.

In this sample, this clonotype turned up many times. A read error may account for a junction end that differs from germline. The V and J genes are TRBV11-1 and TRBJ2-3, with 13 bases aligning to TRBD2. Germline V gene lookup returns CDR1 SGHAT and CDR2 FQDESV (reference sequence). The CDR3 has 13 amino acids. For the CDR3, the DNA is TGTGCCAGCAGCCCCGGACTAGCGGGAGATTCGGATTTT. Its protein is CASSPGLAGDSDF.

The chain is built from TRBV5-4 and TRBJ2-2, with a possible D match to TRBD1 (6 bases). CDR1 SGHNT and CDR2 YYREEE come from the germline V gene (reference sequence). This CDR3 spans 14 amino acids. V lost 4 bases, J lost 7 bases, and 14 bases lay in between. The CDR3 DNA reads as TGTGCCAGCAGCGTCCTACAGGGAAGCGGGGAGCTGTTTTTT. It translates to CASSVLQGSGELFF.

The rearrangement uses TRBV19 and TRBJ2-7; D may be TRBD1 (6 bases). The CDR3 contains 13 residues. The germline CDR1 and CDR2 sequences are LNHDA and SQIVND (reference sequence). Trimming removed 6 bases from V and 2 bases from J, with 11 bases in between. CDR3 nucleotides: TGTGCCAGTAGCACACAGGGTACCTACGAGCAGTACTTC. Translated: CASSTQGTYEQYF.

This clonotype was observed a few times. The chain links TRBV7-9 to TRBJ1-2, with D possibly matching TRBD1 (5 bases). This CDR3 region has 16 residues. V gave up 1 base and J gave up 7 bases, with 19 bases separating them. Germline loops: CDR1 SEHNR, CDR2 FQNEAQ (reference sequence). The CDR3, as DNA: TGTGCCAGCAGCTTAGAGGCGGGATGGGACGAGGTTGGCTACACCTTC. Its translation is CASSLEAGWDEVGYTF.

This chain connects TRBV6-1 to TRBJ2-2; D might be TRBD1 (6 bases). The CDR3 spans 18 residues. Per germline, CDR1 MNHNS and CDR2 SASEGT. Deletions cut 3 bases from V and 2 bases from J, with 19 bases between. The CDR3 region is CASSDSMHRDKNTGELFF. As DNA, the CDR3 is TGTGCCAGCAGTGACTCGATGCACCGGGACAAAAACACCGGGGAGCTGTTTTTT.

This clonotype was observed a handful of times. A much larger clone sits a single nucleotide away, making a read error possible. The chain carries TRBV18 and TRBJ2-7; the D gene is possibly TRBD2 (5 bases). CDR3 length: 14 residues. Germline V gives CDR1 KGHSH, CDR2 LQKENI. The CDR3 sequence: CASSPMRGNHEQHF. CDR3 bases: TGTGCCAGCTCACCCATGAGAGGGAACCACGAGCAGCACTTC.

This clonotype was counted only a few times. CDR3 sequence: CAISAGGDYGYTF. DNA for the CDR3: TGTGCCATCAGTGCTGGGGGCGACTATGGCTACACCTTC. The V and J genes are TRBV10-3 and TRBJ1-2; perhaps TRBD1 as D (6 bases). The CDR3 totals 13 residues. Germline-derived CDR1 and CDR2 are ENHRY and SYGVKD. V was shortened by 4 bases and J by 3 bases, with 9 bases between the two germline ends.

The CDR3 reads CASSALPGRTDTQYF. The CDR3 DNA sequence: TGTGCCAGCAGCGCACTACCGGGCCGCACAGATACGCAGTATTTT. The rearrangement uses TRBV7-6 and TRBJ2-3, with D unclear. V was cut by 5 bases and J by 1 base, with 13 bases left in between. Germline CDR1 SGHVS, CDR2 FNYEAQ. The CDR3 has 15 amino acids.

In this sample, this clonotype turned up many times. The chain is built from TRBV19 and TRBJ2-7, with D perhaps TRBD1 or TRBD2 (6 bases each). The germline V and J ends were trimmed by 0 bases and 0 bases, with 18 bases remaining between them. The CDR3 loop spans 18 amino acids. Germline CDR1 is LNHDA and CDR2 is SQIVND (reference sequence). The CDR3: CASSIEGGGAQSSYEQYF. DNA for the CDR3: TGTGCCAGTAGTATAGAAGGAGGGGGTGCTCAAAGCTCCTACGAGCAGTACTTC. The full variable domain, rest sourced from reference TRBV19 and TRBJ2-7, is DGGITQSPKYLFRKEGQNVTLSCEQNLNHDAMYWYRQDPGQGLRLIYYSQIVNDFQKGDIAEGYSVSREKKESFPLTVTSAQKNPTAFYLCASSIEGGGAQSSYEQYFGPGTRLTVT.

The chain carries TRBV29-1 and TRBJ1-1, with a possible D match to TRBD1 (5 bases). The CDR3 contains 13 residues. In germline, CDR1 is SQVTM, CDR2 ANQGSEA. The germline V and J ends were trimmed by 1 base and 1 base, with 7 bases remaining between them. CDR3 sequence: CSVEGRENTEAFF. The CDR3 DNA reads as TGCAGCGTTGAAGGCAGGGAGAACACTGAAGCTTTCTTT.

CDR3 amino acids: CASSLGGGGLKTQYF. As DNA, the CDR3 is TGTGCCAGCAGCCTCGGAGGAGGGGGCTTAAAGACCCAGTACTTC. V and J are TRBV25-1 and TRBJ2-5, with D possibly being TRBD1 (7 bases). The germline CDR1 and CDR2 sequences are MGHDK and SYGVNS. The CDR3 has 15 residues. The V end was cut by 6 bases, the J end by 6 bases, with 20 bases between.

This clonotype has ten or more counts. The V and J genes are TRBV12-3 or TRBV12-4 and TRBJ2-7; TRBD2 agrees at 13 bases. Trimming at V came to 6 bases and at J to 3 bases, leaving 5 bases not matched to a gene. This CDR3 contains 15 residues. CDR3 bases: TGTGCCAGCAGAAGGACTAGCGGGGGATTCTACGAGCAGTACTTC. Translation: CASRRTSGGFYEQYF.

This clonotype occurred a few times. The chain couples TRBV18 to TRBJ1-2; maybe TRBD1 (6 bases). CDR3 length: 16 residues. Germline lookup yields CDR1 KGHSH and CDR2 LQKENI. V was cut by 2 bases and J by 2 bases, with 15 bases left in between. The CDR3 is CASSPESIRGNYGYTF. The CDR3 nucleotides are TGTGCCAGCTCACCAGAGTCGATCAGGGGCAACTATGGCTACACCTTC.

This clonotype has a handful of counts. This chain links TRBV3-1 with TRBJ2-7, with D maybe TRBD2 (6 bases). This CDR3 has 15 amino acids. Germline lookup yields CDR1 LGHDT and CDR2 YNNKEL (reference sequence). Trimming took 0 bases from V and 0 from J, leaving 9 bases between them. CDR3 protein: CASSQESGGSYEQYF. CDR3 DNA: TGTGCCAGCAGCCAAGAATCCGGGGGCTCCTACGAGCAGTACTTC.

A few counts support this clonotype. V usage is TRBV5-5 and J usage is TRBJ2-7, with 8 bases matching TRBD2. CDR1 and CDR2 (germline): SGHKS, YYEKEE (reference sequence). The CDR3 covers 13 residues. The J segment lost 3 bases and the V segment lost 5 bases, leaving 4 bases of the junction unmatched. The CDR3 sequence: CASSIGGVYEQYF. CDR3 bases: TGTGCCAGCAGTATCGGGGGGGTCTACGAGCAGTACTTC.

This clonotype was seen repeatedly, ten times or more. The genes are TRBV28 and TRBJ2-2, with 7 bases identical to TRBD1. This CDR3 is built from 16 residues. Germline assignment: CDR1 MDHEN and CDR2 SYDVKM. J gave up 0 bases and V 6 bases, and 7 bases lay outside the gene matches. CDR3 loop: CASRYPGTANTGELFF. The CDR3 coding sequence is TGTGCCAGCAGATACCCCGGGACAGCGAACACCGGGGAGCTGTTTTTT. The whole variable domain, remainder taken from reference TRBV28 and TRBJ2-2, is DVKVTQSSRYLVKRTGEKVFLECVQDMDHENMFWYRQDPGLGLRLIYFSYDVKMKEKGDIPEGYSVSREKKERFSLILESASTNQTSMYLCASRYPGTANTGELFFGEGSRLTVL.

This rearrangement joins TRBV20-1 to TRBJ2-3, with 11 bases aligning to TRBD2. This CDR3 is built from 16 residues. Trimming cost V 4 bases and J 2 bases; bases outside gene matches: 8. Germline V gene data show CDR1 as DFQATT and CDR2 as SNEGSKA (reference sequence). DNA of the CDR3: TGCAGTGCTATCCTAGCGGGAGGACGGGTCACAGATACGCAGTATTTT. This sequence encodes CSAILAGGRVTDTQYF.

This clonotype was picked up many times. This chain links TRBV27 with TRBJ2-5; TRBD1 agrees at 7 bases. The ends lost 3 bases at V and 2 bases at J; junction bases unmatched: 3. The length of the CDR3 is 14 residues. CDR1 and CDR2 from the germline V gene are MNHEY and SMNVEV (reference sequence). The CDR3 DNA reads as TGTGCCAGCAGTTTGACGGGACAGCAAGAGACCCAGTACTTC. Encoded protein: CASSLTGQQETQYF.

This clonotype was detected only a few times. The chain couples TRBV20-1 to TRBJ2-2; tentatively, D is TRBD1 (6 bases). V was cut by 5 bases and J by 6 bases, with 10 bases left in between. CDR3 length equals 12 residues. The V gene's germline CDR1 is DFQATT and CDR2 SNEGSKA (reference sequence). The CDR3 protein is CSAGGRAGELFF. The CDR3 bases are TGCAGTGCTGGGGGCAGGGCCGGGGAGCTGTTTTTT.

This clonotype was counted a few times. The CDR3, as DNA: TGTGCCAGCAGCCAGGCATTGGCGGGAGCTACCGGGGAGCTGTTTTTT. Translation: CASSQALAGATGELFF. The chain couples TRBV7-6 to TRBJ2-2; TRBD2 agrees at 7 bases. The CDR3 spans 16 residues. V lost 5 bases, J lost 5 bases, and 11 bases stayed unmatched. Germline V gene lookup returns CDR1 SGHVS and CDR2 FNYEAQ.

This clonotype was seen repeatedly, ten times or more. V gene TRBV5-1 combines with J gene TRBJ2-3; D is unclear. CDR3 length equals 14 residues. With 7 bases removed from V and 4 bases from J, the gap between germline ends came to 16 bases. The germline CDR1 and CDR2 sequences are SGHRS and YFSETQ. This chain's CDR3 is CASGQTMGADTQYF. The CDR3 bases are TGCGCCAGCGGCCAGACGATGGGTGCAGATACGCAGTATTTT. Full variable domain (remainder filled in from reference TRBV5-1 and TRBJ2-3): KAGVTQTPRYLIKTRGQQVTLSCSPISGHRSVSWYQQTPGQGLQFLFEYFSETQRNKGNFPGRFSGRQFSNSRSEMNVSTLELGDSALYLCASGQTMGADTQYFGPGTRLTVL.

This clonotype was counted ten times or more. The rearrangement uses TRBV3-1 and TRBJ1-2; no clear D. The V end lost 0 bases, the J end lost 7 bases, and 9 bases lay between the germline ends. The CDR3 has 13 residues. The germline V gene has CDR1 LGHDT and CDR2 YNNKEL (reference sequence). This CDR3 reads CASSQDDRFGYTF. In nucleotides, the CDR3 is TGTGCCAGCAGCCAAGACGATCGATTTGGCTACACCTTC.